This T cell receptor (beta chain) was observed in a study of CD8+ T cells in alopecia areata. At the level of the study: The study gave treated patients oral tofacitinib at 5 to 10 mg twice daily. Study outcomes and limitations: It was observed that many expanded lesional clones persisted in scalp and blood during tofacitinib. As there was one nonresponder, how baseline CD8+ expansion relates to response remains uncertain.

As for this clone: Its antigen is undetermined. The same CDR3 is also encoded by other DNA sequences in this sample.

This CDR3 spans 14 amino acids. Germline assignment: CDR1 SGHRS and CDR2 YFSETQ. Trimming shortened V by 0 bases and J by 5 bases, and 11 bases separated the two germline ends. RNA, once extracted, was reverse transcribed into cDNA for use as the sequencing template. The method was immunoSEQ multiplex PCR; TCRdb's version includes in-frame clones alone and lacks a portion of them. The sample has about 210,000 clones, over 60% seen once. The sample's treatment: oral pan-JAK inhibitor, 5-10 mg twice daily. The source was CD4+ T cells sorted from blood, collected at week 4, from a patient treated with tofacitinib. V gene TRBV5-1 combines with J gene TRBJ2-5; the D gene is possibly TRBD2 (6 bases). This receptor was identified in a human donor with alopecia areata. The CDR3 region has the DNA TGCGCCAGCAGCTTGGGACTAGAGGGGGAGACCCAGTACTTC. This gives the protein CASSLGLEGETQYF.